This TCR beta chain stems from a study of neurological immune-mediated disorders. This clonotype was counted many times. What it binds is not known. With 10-nucleotide random UMIs included, cDNA was synthesized by 5'RACE. MiXCR was run by TCRdb on the 5' RACE reads, yielding one entry per CDR3 protein. Seen here are about 45,000 distinct CDR3 sequences, roughly 14% observed once, and the top ten hold approximately 10%. V lost 0 bases, J lost 7 bases, and 12 bases lay in between. The CDR3 consists of 13 residues. CDR1 is SQVTM, CDR2 ANQGSEA, per germline. Time point described: longitudinal time-point 3. Unsorted libraries were generated from 2 million PBMCs held at -80 degrees C. Whole-study results and caveats: TCR clonal expansion peaked in HTLV-1-associated myelopathy patients and was lowest in multiple sclerosis patients.

The sample comprised PBMCs. The sequence was collected from a man between 25 and 39 years old in good health. The gene calls are TRBV29-1 and TRBJ1-2; weak D call: TRBD1 (5 bases). This CDR3 reads CSVEEGGAVGYTF. As DNA, the CDR3 is TGCAGCGTTGAAGAAGGAGGGGCCGTTGGCTACACCTTC. The variable domain in full, with the rest retrieved from reference TRBV29-1 and TRBJ1-2, is SAVISQKPSRDICQRGTSLTIQCQVDSQVTMMFWYRQQPGQSLTLIATANQGSEATYESGFVIDKFPISRPNLTFSTLTVSNMSPEDSSIYLCSVEEGGAVGYTFGSGTRLTVV.